This T cell receptor beta chain was captured by sequencing in a study of blood T cell repertoires in COVID-19. Study in general: T cells, B-cell-depleted T cells, or PBMCs provided the cDNA or gDNA that served as material.

As processed by the authors: How many nucleated cells were present was estimated from reference gene primer amplification. Libraries were prepared by immunoSEQ multiplex PCR; TCRdb keeps only in-frame clonotypes and omits some of them. The DNA gave D and trimming, while V, J and clone size come from that table. The data contain under 95,000 clones, approximately 93% of them singletons. The V and J ends lost 6 bases and 2 bases, in that order; junction bases with no gene match: 4. The CDR3 length is 13 residues. In germline, CDR1 is SQVTM, CDR2 ANQGSEA. The Seattle patients, enrolled during active infection, were followed longitudinally.

Sequenced sample: peripheral blood. The chain joins TRBV29-1 to TRBJ2-7, with 10 bases lining up with TRBD2. This clonotype was sampled from a man aged 45-65 years with COVID-19, enrolled during active disease. CDR3 protein: CSVSSGSTYEQYF. In nucleotides, the CDR3 is TGCAGCGTCTCTAGCGGGAGCACCTACGAGCAGTACTTC.